This paragraph covers one T cell receptor (beta chain) sequence. Its matching antigen is unknown. The junction departs from germline at one end; a sequencing error may be responsible. The sorted Tregs were CD4+CD25+CD127-/low cells. Study-wide findings and caveats: Tumor memory CD4+ T cell TCR gene usage was found to cluster with blood and lymph node memory CD4+ cells and with lymph node naive CD4+ cells. Tumor Tregs overlapped most with tumor, then blood, naive CD4+ cells. Whole repertoires were not studied in the larger cohort, only one V-J beta rearrangement.

Semi-nested PCR with Nested Universal Primer A followed constant-region reverse priming of full-length variable regions. Using its own MiXCR run on the 5' RACE reads, TCRdb lists one record per CDR3 protein. The profile covers 55,000 or so distinct CDR3 sequences, with around 21% appearing a single time and 3.2% taken by the ten largest. The CDR3 has 15 amino acids. Germline values: CDR1 SGHNT, CDR2 YYREEE (reference sequence). This chain links TRBV5-4 with TRBJ2-3, with TRBD1 matching 9 bases. The clonotype originates from a female donor with breast cancer. The sequencing sample was made of tumor-infiltrating Tregs sorted from the breast tumor. CDR3 loop: CASSTPQGATDTQYF. The CDR3 DNA is TGTGCCAGCAGCACCCCACAGGGGGCCACAGATACGCAGTATTTC.